This T cell receptor (beta chain) emerged from a study of T cell clonotyping in hematopoietic cell transplantation. For the study at large: Pretransplant recipient samples were taken after cytoreduction.

The V and J ends lost 3 bases and 3 bases, in that order; junction bases with no gene match: 11. This CDR3 contains 18 residues. Germline V lookup: CDR1 SEHNR, CDR2 FQNEAQ (reference sequence). The protocol was immunoSEQ multiplex PCR, while the TCRdb copy is restricted to in-frame clones and leaves out a portion. In the table there are more than 40,000 clones, around 85% of which are singletons. Time point denoted: recipient sample about 28 days before transplant, after cytoreduction. The clonotype comes from a man between 60 and 75 years old with acute myeloid leukemia. Some clones in this sample may be carry-over from other donors' samples. This material consisted of peripheral blood mononuclear cells, taken before stem cell transplant. V usage is TRBV7-9 and J usage is TRBJ1-5; TRBD1 matches 10 bases. CDR3 bases: TGTGCCAGCAGCTTGAGCCTAGGAGGGACAGGGGTCAATCAGCCCCAGCATTTT. Protein sequence: CASSLSLGGTGVNQPQHF.